One and the same sample provided the 17 T cell receptor beta chains below, sequenced in a study of shared clonotypes between healthy human individuals. Profiling relied on immunoSEQ multiplex PCR, and the TCRdb table lists in-frame clones only, not all of them. The sample has millions of clones; under 95% are singletons. CD45RO negativity and positive selection for CCR7 defined naive CD8 cells, a population that excluded terminally differentiated effector memory CD45RA+ cells. Sample: naive CD8+ T cells from PBMCs. The source of these receptors is a man aged 18 to 29 in good health. Some clones in this sample may be carry-over from other donors' samples.

The rearrangement links TRBV29-1 to TRBJ1-2; TRBD1 matches 8 bases. The CDR3 is made up of 13 amino acids. From germline, CDR1 is SQVTM and CDR2 ANQGSEA. After removal of 3 bases from V and 6 bases from J, the junction contained 6 bases not matched to a gene. The CDR3 here is CSVEAGGVDGYTF. The CDR3 DNA is TGCAGCGTTGAGGCAGGGGGCGTCGATGGCTACACCTTC.

The chain uses TRBV27 and TRBJ2-7, with a tentative D call TRBD1 (6 bases). This CDR3 is built from 14 residues. Germline CDR1 reads MNHEY; CDR2 reads SMNVEV (reference sequence). Trimming removed 6 bases from V and 5 bases from J, with 17 bases in between. CDR3 protein: CASRQGGPLNEQYF. For the CDR3, the DNA is TGTGCCAGCAGACAGGGTGGTCCCCTGAACGAGCAGTACTTC.

The rearrangement uses TRBV6-6 and TRBJ1-1, with 7 bases lining up with TRBD1. Germline CDR1 is MNHNY and CDR2 is SVGAGI (reference sequence). This CDR3 contains 13 residues. V lost 4 bases, J lost 8 bases, and 7 bases stayed unmatched. The CDR3 bases are TGTGCCAGCAGTTTCCGGGACAGCCACGAAGCTTTCTTT. Encoded protein: CASSFRDSHEAFF.

The chain uses TRBV2 and TRBJ1-4; 7 nucleotides agree with TRBD1. V dropped 6 bases and J dropped 4; count of bases not matched to a gene: 5. The V gene's germline CDR1 is SNHLY and CDR2 FYNNEI. The CDR3 spans 14 residues. The CDR3 protein is CASSQAGGNEKLFF. The DNA of the CDR3 is TGTGCCAGCAGCCAGGCAGGGGGTAATGAAAAACTGTTTTTT. Full variable domain (missing parts from reference TRBV2 and TRBJ1-4): EPEVTQTPSHQVTQMGQEVILRCVPISNHLYFYWYRQILGQKVEFLVSFYNNEISEKSEIFDDQFSVERPDGSNFTLKIRSTKLEDSAMYFCASSQAGGNEKLFFGSGTQLSVL.

The chain joins TRBV27 to TRBJ2-1; TRBD2 is a possible D gene (6 bases). V was trimmed by 1 base and J by 9 bases, leaving 16 bases between them. Germline CDR1 is MNHEY and CDR2 is SMNVEV (reference sequence). There are 15 residues in the CDR3. CDR3 protein: CASSLWATPGGEQFF. The CDR3 DNA follows: TGTGCCAGCAGTTTATGGGCTACTCCCGGGGGTGAGCAGTTCTTC.

Of note for this clone: Compared with germline, one end of the junction differs, possibly owing to a read error. The chain has TRBV5-1 and TRBJ2-1; possible D gene TRBD2, 5 bases. CDR3 length equals 15 residues. Per germline, CDR1 SGHRS and CDR2 YFSETQ. In nucleotides, the CDR3 is TGCGCCAGCAGCTTGGGGGAGTTCTCCAACAATGAGCAGTTCTTC. This translates into CASSLGEFSNNEQFF.

Concerning this clone: Other DNA sequences within the sample encode an identical CDR3. V is TRBV27 and J is TRBJ2-7; 9 bases align to TRBD2. Trimming took 2 bases from V and 4 from J; bases not matched to a gene: 9. CDR1 is MNHEY, CDR2 SMNVEV, per germline (reference sequence). This CDR3 is 16 amino acids long. CDR3 nucleotides: TGTGCCAGCAGTTTAGTCGCAGCGGGAGGCCCGTACGAGCAGTACTTC. As protein: CASSLVAAGGPYEQYF.

This clone has just a few counts. The chain couples TRBV7-9 to TRBJ1-1, with TRBD1 identical over 9 bases. The CDR3 contains 16 residues. V gave up 4 bases and J gave up 0 bases; unmatched junction bases: 6. From germline, CDR1 is SEHNR and CDR2 FQNEAQ (reference sequence). CDR3 DNA sequence: TGTGCCAGCAGCTCCCGGGACAGGGTTTTGAACACTGAAGCTTTCTTT. It translates to CASSSRDRVLNTEAFF.

This clone was counted once. The DNA of the CDR3 is TGTGCCAGCACCCAGTCCCTACAGGGGGCCGGGACTGAAGCTTTCTTT. Translation: CASTQSLQGAGTEAFF. The rearrangement joins TRBV9 to TRBJ1-1; 9 bases fit TRBD1. There are 16 residues in the CDR3. Germline lookup yields CDR1 SGDLS and CDR2 YYNGEE. With V trimmed by 6 bases and J by 5 bases, 14 bases remained unmatched.

The chain joins TRBV4-1 to TRBJ2-7; a possible D gene is TRBD1 (6 bases). CDR3 length equals 16 residues. The V end was cut by 1 base, the J end by 0 bases, with 13 bases between. CDR1 and CDR2 (germline): MGHRA, YSYEKL. DNA for the CDR3: TGCGCCAGCAGCCAAGCCCGGGACACCCGCTCCTACGAGCAGTACTTC. Translating gives CASSQARDTRSYEQYF.

V is TRBV11-2 and J is TRBJ1-3, with D hard to call. This CDR3 is built from 16 residues. The germline V gene encodes CDR1 SGHAT and CDR2 FQNNGV. V lost 0 bases and J lost 0, with 9 bases in between. The DNA of the CDR3 is TGTGCCAGCAGCTTAGATTGGGCGAGCTCTGGAAACACCATATATTTT. Translation gives CASSLDWASSGNTIYF.

The chain couples TRBV6-8 to TRBJ2-2; no definite D call. CDR1 and CDR2 (germline): MNHGY, SAAAGT. V gave up 8 bases and J gave up 4 bases, with 14 bases separating them. There are 14 residues in the CDR3. The CDR3 nucleotides read TGTGCCAGCGTTCAAGTGGGGATCACCGGGGAGCTGTTTTTT. Amino acids: CASVQVGITGELFF.

V is TRBV4-3 and J is TRBJ2-3; the D gene is possibly TRBD2 (6 bases). From germline, CDR1 is LGHNA and CDR2 YSLEER. V was pared by 0 bases and J by 1 base, with 11 bases between. The CDR3 is made up of 16 amino acids. CDR3 nucleotide sequence: TGCGCCAGCAGCCAAGATAGGCGGGACCGCACAGATACGCAGTATTTT. Its protein product is CASSQDRRDRTDTQYF.

The V and J genes are TRBV11-1 and TRBJ2-2; TRBD1 aligns across 12 bases. CDR1 is SGHAT, CDR2 FQDESV, per germline (reference sequence). The CDR3 is 16 amino acids. After removal of 5 bases from V and 5 bases from J, the junction contained 6 bases not matched to a gene. The CDR3 loop is CASSQRDRGRTGELFF. The CDR3 DNA reads TGTGCCAGCAGCCAAAGGGACAGGGGGCGAACCGGGGAGCTGTTTTTT.

The chain couples TRBV19 to TRBJ2-7; 7 bases match TRBD2. The junction had 9 bases not matched to a gene; V was cut back by 1 base and J by 6 bases. The CDR3 consists of 15 residues. The germline V gene encodes CDR1 LNHDA and CDR2 SQIVND (reference sequence). In DNA, the CDR3 is TGTGCCAGTAGTATAGCCGGGGGGTTGAGGTTCGAGCAGTACTTC. Protein product: CASSIAGGLRFEQYF.

This rearrangement joins TRBV5-8 to TRBJ2-2; D remains unclear. Trimming stripped 3 bases from V and 7 bases from J, with 1 base between. The V gene's germline CDR1 is SGHTS and CDR2 YDEGEE. The CDR3 spans 10 residues. The DNA of the CDR3 is TGTGCCAGCAGCTACGGGGAGCTGTTTTTT. Translated, it gives CASSYGELFF.

Comments on this clone: At one end, the junction sequence differs from germline, possibly due to a read error. The chain combines TRBV7-9 with TRBJ2-3; D gene unclear. The CDR3 has 15 amino acids. Germline-derived CDR1 and CDR2 are SEHNR and FQNEAQ (reference sequence). The CDR3 here is CASSKPGPRTDTQYF. CDR3 in DNA: TGTGCCAGCAGCAAACCCGGACCCCGCACGGATACGCAGTATTTT.